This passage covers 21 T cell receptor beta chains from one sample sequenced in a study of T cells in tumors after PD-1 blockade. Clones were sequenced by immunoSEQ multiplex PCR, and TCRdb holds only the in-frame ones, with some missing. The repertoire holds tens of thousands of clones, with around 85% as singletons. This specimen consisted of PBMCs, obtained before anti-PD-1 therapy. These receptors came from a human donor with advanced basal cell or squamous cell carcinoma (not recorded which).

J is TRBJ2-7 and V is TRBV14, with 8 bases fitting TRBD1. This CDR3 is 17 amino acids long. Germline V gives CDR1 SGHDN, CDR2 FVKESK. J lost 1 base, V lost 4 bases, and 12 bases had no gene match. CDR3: CASSLAPDRDRSYEQYF. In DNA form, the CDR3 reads TGTGCCAGCAGCCTCGCGCCGGACAGGGACAGGTCCTACGAGCAGTACTTC.

CDR3 coding DNA: TGTGCCAGCAGCTTCCGTCCGGGCGGGGAGCTGTTTTTT. Its protein is CASSFRPGGELFF. The rearrangement joins TRBV13 to TRBJ2-2; D remains unclear. Germline V gene sequence: CDR1 PRHDT, CDR2 FYEKMQ (reference sequence). This CDR3 comprises 13 residues. Trimming took off 3 bases at V and 7 bases at J, with 9 bases between the two ends.

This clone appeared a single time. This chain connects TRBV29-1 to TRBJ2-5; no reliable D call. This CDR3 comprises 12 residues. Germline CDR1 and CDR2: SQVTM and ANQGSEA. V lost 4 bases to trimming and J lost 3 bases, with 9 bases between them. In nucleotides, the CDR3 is TGCAGCGTTGTTCCCAATAAAGAGACCCAGTACTTC. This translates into CSVVPNKETQYF. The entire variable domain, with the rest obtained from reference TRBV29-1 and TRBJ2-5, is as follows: SAVISQKPSRDICQRGTSLTIQCQVDSQVTMMFWYRQQPGQSLTLIATANQGSEATYESGFVIDKFPISRPNLTFSTLTVSNMSPEDSSIYLCSVVPNKETQYFGPGTRLLVL.

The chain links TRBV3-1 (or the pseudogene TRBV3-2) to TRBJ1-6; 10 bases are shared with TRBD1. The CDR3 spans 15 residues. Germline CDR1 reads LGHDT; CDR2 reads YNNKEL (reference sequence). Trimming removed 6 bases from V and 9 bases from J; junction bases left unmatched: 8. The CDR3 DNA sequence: TGTGCCAGCAGAGATGACAGGGGGCTGCGTTCACCCCTCCACTTT. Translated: CASRDDRGLRSPLHF.

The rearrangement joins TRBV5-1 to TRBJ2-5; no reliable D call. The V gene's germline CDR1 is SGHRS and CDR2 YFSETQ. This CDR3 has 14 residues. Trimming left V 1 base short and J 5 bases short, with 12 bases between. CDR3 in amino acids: CASSLSIVLETQYF. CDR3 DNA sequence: TGCGCCAGCAGCTTGAGTATCGTGTTGGAGACCCAGTACTTC.

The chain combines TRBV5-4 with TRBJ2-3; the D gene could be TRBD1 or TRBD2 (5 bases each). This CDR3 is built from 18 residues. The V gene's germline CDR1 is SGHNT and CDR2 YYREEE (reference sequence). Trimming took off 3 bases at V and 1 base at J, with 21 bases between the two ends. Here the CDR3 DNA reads TGTGCCAGCAGCTCAGACCGGGACCGAAATCGGGGCACAGATACGCAGTATTTT. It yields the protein CASSSDRDRNRGTDTQYF.

The CDR3 DNA follows: TGTGCCAGCAGACCCCCCGGGGCTTCCAATCAGCCCCAGCATTTT. It specifies CASRPPGASNQPQHF. V usage is TRBV6-5 and J usage is TRBJ1-5; D may be TRBD1 (5 bases). Germline assignment: CDR1 MNHEY and CDR2 SVGAGI. This CDR3 has 15 residues. V was cut by 6 bases and J by 3 bases, with 15 bases left in between.

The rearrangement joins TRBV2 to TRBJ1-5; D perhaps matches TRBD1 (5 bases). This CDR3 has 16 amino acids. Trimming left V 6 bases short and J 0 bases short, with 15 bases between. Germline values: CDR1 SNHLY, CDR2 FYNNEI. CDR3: CASSIGADFSNQPQHF. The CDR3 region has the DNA TGTGCCAGCAGCATTGGGGCTGATTTTAGCAATCAGCCCCAGCATTTT.

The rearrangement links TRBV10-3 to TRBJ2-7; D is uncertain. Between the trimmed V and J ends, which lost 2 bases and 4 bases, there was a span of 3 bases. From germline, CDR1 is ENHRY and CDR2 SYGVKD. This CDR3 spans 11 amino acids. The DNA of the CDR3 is TGTGCCATCAGTGAGAATTACGAGCAGTACTTC. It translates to CAISENYEQYF.

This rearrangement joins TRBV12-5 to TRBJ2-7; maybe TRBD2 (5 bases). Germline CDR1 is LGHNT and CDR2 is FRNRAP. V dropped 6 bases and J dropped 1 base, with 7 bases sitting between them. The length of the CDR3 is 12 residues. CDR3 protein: CASGRTSYEQYF. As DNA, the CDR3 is TGTGCTAGTGGACGGACTTCCTACGAGCAGTACTTC.

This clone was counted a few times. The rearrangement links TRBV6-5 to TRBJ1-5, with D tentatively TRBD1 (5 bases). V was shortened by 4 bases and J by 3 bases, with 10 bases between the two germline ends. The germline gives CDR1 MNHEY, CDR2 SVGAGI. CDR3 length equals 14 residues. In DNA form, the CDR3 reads TGTGCCAGCAGTTTTCAGGGCCTCAATCAGCCCCAGCATTTT. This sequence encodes CASSFQGLNQPQHF.

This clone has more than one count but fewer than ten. CDR3 sequence reads: CASSLPGARNSPLHF. The CDR3 DNA reads TGTGCCAGCAGCTTGCCCGGGGCAAGAAATTCACCCCTCCACTTT. The genes are TRBV5-8 and TRBJ1-6, with D perhaps TRBD1 (5 bases). This CDR3 has 15 amino acids. From germline, CDR1 is SGHTS and CDR2 YDEGEE. The ends were cut back, 1 base at V and 7 bases at J, with 12 bases in the middle.

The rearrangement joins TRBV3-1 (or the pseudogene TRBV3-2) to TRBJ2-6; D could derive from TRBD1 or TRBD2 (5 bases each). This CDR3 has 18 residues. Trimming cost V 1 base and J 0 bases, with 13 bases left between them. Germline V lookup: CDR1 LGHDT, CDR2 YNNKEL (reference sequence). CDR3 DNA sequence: TGTGCCAGCAGCCAAGGGTCGGGACGAAGCTCTGGGGCCAACGTCCTGACTTTC. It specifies CASSQGSGRSSGANVLTF.

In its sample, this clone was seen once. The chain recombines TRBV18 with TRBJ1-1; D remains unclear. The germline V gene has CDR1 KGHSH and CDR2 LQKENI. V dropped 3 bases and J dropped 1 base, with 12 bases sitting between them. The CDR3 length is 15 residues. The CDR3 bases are TGTGCCAGCTCACCGGGCGGACTAAAGAACACTGAAGCTTTCTTT. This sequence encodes CASSPGGLKNTEAFF.

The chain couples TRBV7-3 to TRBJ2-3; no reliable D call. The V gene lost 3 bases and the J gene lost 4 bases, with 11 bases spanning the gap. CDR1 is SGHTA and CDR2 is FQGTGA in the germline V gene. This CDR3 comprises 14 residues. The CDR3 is CASSFGRESDTQYF. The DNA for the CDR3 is TGTGCCAGCAGCTTCGGGCGCGAGTCAGATACGCAGTATTTT.

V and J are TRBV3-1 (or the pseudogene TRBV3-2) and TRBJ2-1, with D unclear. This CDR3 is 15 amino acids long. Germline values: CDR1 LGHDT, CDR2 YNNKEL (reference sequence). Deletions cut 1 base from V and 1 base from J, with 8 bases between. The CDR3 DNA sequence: TGTGCCAGCAGCCAAGCGGGTAATTCCTACAATGAGCAGTTCTTC. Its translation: CASSQAGNSYNEQFF.

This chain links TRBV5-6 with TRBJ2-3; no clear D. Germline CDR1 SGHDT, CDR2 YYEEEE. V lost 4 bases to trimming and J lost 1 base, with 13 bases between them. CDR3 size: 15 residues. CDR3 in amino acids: CASSPVAGGTDTQYF. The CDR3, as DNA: TGTGCCAGCAGCCCCGTGGCAGGAGGCACAGATACGCAGTATTTT.

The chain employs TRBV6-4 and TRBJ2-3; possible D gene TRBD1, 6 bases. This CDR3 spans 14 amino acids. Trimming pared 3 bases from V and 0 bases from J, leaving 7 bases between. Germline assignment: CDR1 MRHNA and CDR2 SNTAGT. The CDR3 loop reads CASSEGTSTDTQYF. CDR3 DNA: TGTGCCAGCAGTGAAGGGACAAGCACAGATACGCAGTATTTT.

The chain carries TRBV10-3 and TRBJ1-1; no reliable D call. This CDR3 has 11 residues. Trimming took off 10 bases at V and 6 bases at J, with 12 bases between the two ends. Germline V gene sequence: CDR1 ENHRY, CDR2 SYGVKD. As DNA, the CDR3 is TGTGCCACTTCCGGGGTGGCTGAAGCTTTCTTT. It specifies CATSGVAEAFF.

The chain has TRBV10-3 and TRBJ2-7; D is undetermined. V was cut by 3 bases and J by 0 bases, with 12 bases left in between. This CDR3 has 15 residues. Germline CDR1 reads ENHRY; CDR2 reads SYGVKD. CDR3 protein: CAISDDLRNSYEQYF. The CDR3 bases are TGTGCCATCAGTGATGACTTGCGGAACTCCTACGAGCAGTACTTC.

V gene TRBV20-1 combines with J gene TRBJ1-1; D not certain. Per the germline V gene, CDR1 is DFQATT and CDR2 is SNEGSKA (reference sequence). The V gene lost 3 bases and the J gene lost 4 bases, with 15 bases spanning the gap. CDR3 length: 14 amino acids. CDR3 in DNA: TGCAGTGCTAGTTTCCCCACCGGAGGCACTGAAGCTTTCTTT. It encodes CSASFPTGGTEAFF.